This T cell receptor beta chain was identified in a study of tumor and adjacent non-tumor tissue in lung cancer. At the level of the study: Each sample yielded 4 million to 5 million productive TCRbeta reads on average.

This sample's RNA came from whole unsorted tissue. This non-tumor lung sample came from over 3 cm beyond the tumor edge. A modified ARM-PCR protocol with three rounds of nested PCR amplified TCRbeta. A single record per CDR3 protein comes from TCRdb applying MiXCR to the multiplex PCR reads. Found here are 90,000 to 100,000 distinct CDR3 sequences, 75% to 85% of them singletons; the top ten hold roughly 29%. About this clonotype itself: One junction end does not reproduce the germline sequence, and a read error may be involved.

The sequenced material came from distant non-tumor lung tissue. This TCR came from a man aged 55 to 70 with small cell lung cancer.

CDR3 DNA: TGCGCCAGCAGCTTGGGTCGACATGCAACGAACACTGAAACTTTCTTT. It yields the protein CASSLGRHATNTETFF. V usage is TRBV5-1 and J usage is TRBJ1-1, with D unresolved. Per germline, CDR1 SGHRS and CDR2 YFSETQ. This CDR3 contains 16 residues.